Below, 12 T cell receptor beta chains from the same sample are listed, as sequenced in a study of T-cell memory formation after mild COVID-19. TCRdb redid the calling of the 5' RACE reads with MiXCR, one entry per CDR3 protein. The sample records under 350,000 distinct CDR3 sequences, around 16% being singletons. Source material: PBMCs or a T cell subset sorted from them (not recorded which). The receptor source for this set is a man aged 18 to 30 who had mild COVID-19 (a few samples of this study predate the infection). Cell type and time point are not known.

This rearrangement joins TRBV2 to TRBJ2-5; possibly TRBD2 for D (5 bases). Trimming took 4 bases from V and 3 from J, leaving 6 bases between them. The CDR3 runs to 12 residues. Germline CDR1 and CDR2: SNHLY and FYNNEI. CDR3 amino acids: CASSAREETQYF. The CDR3 region has the DNA TGTGCCAGCAGTGCGAGGGAAGAGACCCAGTACTTC.

The V gene is TRBV28, the J gene TRBJ1-2, with 7 bases identical to TRBD1. The CDR3 runs to 13 residues. J gave up 0 bases and V 7 bases, and 2 bases lay outside the gene matches. Germline CDR1 and CDR2: MDHEN and SYDVKM. The CDR3 spells CASMQGANYGYTF. Written as DNA, the CDR3 is TGTGCCAGCATGCAGGGGGCTAACTATGGCTACACCTTC.

The sample holds many counts of this clonotype. V usage is TRBV19 and J usage is TRBJ1-3; unclear D gene. Germline V gene data show CDR1 as LNHDA and CDR2 as SQIVND (reference sequence). The length of the CDR3 is 14 residues. V lost 3 bases and J 0 bases, leaving 6 bases between the germline ends. In nucleotides, the CDR3 is TGTGCCAGTAGTATCGGGAACTCTGGAAACACCATATATTTT. It encodes CASSIGNSGNTIYF.

The table lists this clonotype with a few counts. The J gene is TRBJ2-7, the V gene TRBV4-2; a weak D match, TRBD1 (6 bases). V was pared by 0 bases and J by 3 bases, with 6 bases between. The CDR3 consists of 13 residues. The germline gives CDR1 LGHNA, CDR2 YNFKEQ. For the CDR3, the DNA is TGTGCCAGCAGCCAAGACAGGGGCTACGAGCAGTACGTC. It codes for CASSQDRGYEQYV.

The sample holds a few counts of this clonotype. The rearrangement links TRBV24-1 to TRBJ2-1, with D possibly called TRBD1 or TRBD2 (6 bases each). CDR3 size: 12 residues. Germline V CDR1 and CDR2: KGHDR, SFDVKD. V was clipped by 9 bases and J by 2 bases, with 7 bases between them. CDR3 amino acids: CATRGPYNEQFF. The CDR3 DNA is TGTGCCACCCGGGGGCCCTACAATGAGCAGTTCTTC.

The V gene is TRBV4-3, the J gene TRBJ2-2; 11 bases are shared with TRBD2. Germline V lookup: CDR1 LGHNA, CDR2 YSLEER. The CDR3 length is 17 residues. V gave up 5 bases and J gave up 5 bases; unmatched junction bases: 10. The CDR3 loop reads CASSAHPSSGGTGELFF. The CDR3 nucleotides are TGCGCCAGCAGCGCCCATCCCTCTAGCGGGGGGACCGGGGAGCTGTTTTTT.

This clonotype was observed a few times. V is TRBV7-7 and J is TRBJ1-1; D is unresolved. Germline loops: CDR1 SSHAT, CDR2 FNYEAQ (reference sequence). The CDR3 extends over 13 amino acids. Trimming shortened V by 2 bases and J by 4 bases, and 8 bases separated the two germline ends. CDR3 in amino acids: CASSLQEGTEAFF. In DNA, the CDR3 is TGTGCCAGCAGCTTACAGGAGGGCACTGAAGCTTTCTTT.

J is TRBJ2-3 and V is TRBV14; 10 bases are a match to TRBD2. The germline gives CDR1 SGHDN, CDR2 FVKESK. Losses at the gene ends were 5 bases for V and 11 bases for J; bases not matched to a gene: 13. This CDR3 is 15 amino acids long. CDR3 sequence (DNA): TGTGCCAGCAGCGAGACCGGGACTAGCGTCGGCGGGCAGTATTTT. Encoded protein: CASSETGTSVGGQYF. Full variable domain (missing parts from reference TRBV14 and TRBJ2-3): EAGVTQFPSHSVIEKGQTVTLRCDPISGHDNLYWYRRVMGKEIKFLLHFVKESKQDESGMPNNRFLAERTGGTYSTLKVQPAELEDSGVYFCASSETGTSVGGQYFGPGTRLTVL.

There are a few counts of this clonotype. The genes are TRBV7-2 and TRBJ2-2, with 9 positions matching TRBD1. CDR3 length: 15 residues. Losses at the gene ends were 5 bases for V and 5 bases for J; bases not matched to a gene: 6. The germline gives CDR1 SGHTA, CDR2 FQGNSA. The CDR3 DNA reads TGTGCCAGCAGCCCGGACAGGGGCCGGACCGGGGAGCTGTTTTTT. It yields the protein CASSPDRGRTGELFF.

The V and J genes are TRBV6-5 and TRBJ1-2; TRBD1 matches 8 bases. Germline V gene data show CDR1 as MNHEY and CDR2 as SVGAGI. This CDR3 spans 14 amino acids. With V trimmed by 4 bases and J by 4 bases, 5 bases remained unmatched. Here the CDR3 reads CASSSGGQGYGYTF. In DNA, the CDR3 is TGTGCCAGCAGTTCCGGAGGACAGGGCTATGGCTACACCTTC.

This clonotype was detected only a few times. The genes are TRBV5-1 and TRBJ1-1; D gene uncertain. The CDR3 has 14 amino acids. Germline V gene data show CDR1 as SGHRS and CDR2 as YFSETQ. Trimming left V 2 bases short and J 4 bases short, with 12 bases between. The CDR3 sequence: CASSLVVRSTEAFF. DNA for the CDR3: TGCGCCAGCAGCTTAGTGGTTCGAAGCACTGAAGCTTTCTTT.

The rearrangement links TRBV4-1 to TRBJ1-1, with D perhaps TRBD1 (5 bases). V was clipped by 1 base and J by 5 bases, with 8 bases between them. The CDR3 contains 13 residues. In germline, CDR1 is MGHRA, CDR2 YSYEKL. CDR3 amino acids: CASSQVGGTEAFF. In DNA, the CDR3 is TGCGCCAGCAGCCAAGTCGGGGGAACTGAAGCTTTCTTT.